The subject of this entry is one TCR beta chain. The sample is drawn from a study of blood T cell repertoires in COVID-19. For the study at large: Acute-phase and convalescent COVID-19 samples originated in the United States, Italy and Spain. PBMCs, B-cell-depleted T cells, or T cells provided the cDNA or gDNA that made up the material.

CDR1 MNHNY and CDR2 SVGAGI come from the germline V gene (reference sequence). V shed 5 bases and J 5 bases; nucleotides not matched to a gene: 12. The length of the CDR3 is 18 residues. Original analysis: Counts of nucleated cells, estimated from reference gene primer amplification, were obtained. Generated by immunoSEQ multiplex PCR, the TCRdb table keeps only in-frame clones and is missing some. V, J and clone size are those of that table, while D and trimming were read from the DNA. The sample consists of some 180,000 clones, around 90% of them appearing once. This sequence originates from a man in his forties with acute or convalescent COVID-19. The chain joins TRBV6-6 to TRBJ2-3, with 14 bases matching TRBD2. The specimen was peripheral blood. CDR3: CASSLRTSGGMAGDTQYF. The CDR3 DNA sequence: TGTGCCAGCAGTCTCCGGACTAGCGGGGGGATGGCGGGAGATACGCAGTATTTT.